Sequencing of this TCR beta chain was carried out in a study of shared clonotypes between healthy human individuals. Sequencing was performed with immunoSEQ multiplex PCR; in TCRdb, only in-frame clones are kept and a portion is missing. The sample has approximately 110,000 clones, just over 65% seen once. The germline gives CDR1 LNHDA, CDR2 SQIVND (reference sequence). The CDR3 has 14 residues. V was trimmed by 7 bases and J by 0 bases, leaving 12 bases between them. The source of this sequence is a woman aged 25 to 39 in good health. Sequencing input: memory CD8+ T cells sorted from blood. Subset indicated: CD45RO+ cells pooled with CCR7-negative TemRA cells. This sequence joins TRBV19 and TRBJ1-1; D is ambiguous. The CDR3 nucleotides read TGTGCCAGTACTGAGAGTGGAATGAACACTGAAGCTTTCTTT. The encoded protein is CASTESGMNTEAFF.